Reported below is one T cell receptor (beta chain). Its antigen is unidentified. This sample was taken from a study of long-term antiretroviral therapy in people with HIV. The study's findings and limits: The study found narrower CDR3 length ranges in HIV repertoires than in controls. Repertoire composition at all time points was dominated by clones that had expanded before ART.

immunoSEQ v3.0 was run at survey level. Generated by immunoSEQ multiplex PCR, the TCRdb table keeps only in-frame clones and is missing some. The sample contains tens of thousands of clones, 75% to 85% of which appear only once. Trimming pared 5 bases from V and 0 bases from J, leaving 13 bases between. Germline CDR1 reads LNHDA; CDR2 reads SQIVND (reference sequence). CDR3 size: 15 residues. This chain joins TRBV19 and TRBJ1-1, with unresolved D. The sequencing used unsorted PBMCs, collected 3.4 years after starting antiretroviral therapy. This TCR was sampled from a man aged 25 to 45 with HIV. The CDR3, as DNA: TGTGCCAGTAGTTCTGGCAGGAGGGTGAACACTGAAGCTTTCTTT. Residues: CASSSGRRVNTEAFF.